This paragraph covers one T cell receptor beta chain sequence. Other DNA sequences in the sample encode the same CDR3. The CDR3 is 14 amino acids. The germline V gene has CDR1 MNHEY and CDR2 SMNVEV (reference sequence). The germline V and J ends were trimmed by 3 bases and 5 bases, with 13 bases remaining between them. The sample belongs to a study of blood T cell repertoires in COVID-19. Study-wide background: In each case, the material was cDNA or gDNA derived from T cells, B-cell-depleted T cells, or PBMCs.

The method was immunoSEQ multiplex PCR; TCRdb's version includes in-frame clones alone and lacks a portion of them. In the table there are some 340,000 clones, about four fifths of which are singletons. The source of this sequence is a woman aged 45-65 years who had recovered from COVID-19. The sequencing sample was made of PBMCs or T cells enriched from blood (not recorded which). The chain links TRBV27 to TRBJ1-1, with a possible D match to TRBD1 (5 bases). This CDR3 reads CASSLGRAGTEAFF. CDR3 nucleotide sequence: TGTGCCAGCAGTTTGGGGCGGGCGGGGACTGAAGCTTTCTTT.